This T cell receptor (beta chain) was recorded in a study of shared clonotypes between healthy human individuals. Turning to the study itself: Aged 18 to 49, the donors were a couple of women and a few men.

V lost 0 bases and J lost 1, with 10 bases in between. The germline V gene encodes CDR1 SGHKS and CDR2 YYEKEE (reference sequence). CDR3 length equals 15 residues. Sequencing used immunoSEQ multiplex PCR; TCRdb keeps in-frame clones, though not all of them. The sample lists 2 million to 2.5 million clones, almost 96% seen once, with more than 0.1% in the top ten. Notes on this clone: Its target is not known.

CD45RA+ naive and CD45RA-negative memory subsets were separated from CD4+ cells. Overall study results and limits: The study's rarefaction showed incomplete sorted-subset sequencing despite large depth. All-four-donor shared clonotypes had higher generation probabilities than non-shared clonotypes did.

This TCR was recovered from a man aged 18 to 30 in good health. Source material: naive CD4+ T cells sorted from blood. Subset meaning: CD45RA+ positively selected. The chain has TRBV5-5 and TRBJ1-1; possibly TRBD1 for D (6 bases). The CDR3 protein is CASSLEGTPNTEAFF. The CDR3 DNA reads TGTGCCAGCAGCTTGGAAGGGACACCGAACACTGAAGCTTTCTTT.